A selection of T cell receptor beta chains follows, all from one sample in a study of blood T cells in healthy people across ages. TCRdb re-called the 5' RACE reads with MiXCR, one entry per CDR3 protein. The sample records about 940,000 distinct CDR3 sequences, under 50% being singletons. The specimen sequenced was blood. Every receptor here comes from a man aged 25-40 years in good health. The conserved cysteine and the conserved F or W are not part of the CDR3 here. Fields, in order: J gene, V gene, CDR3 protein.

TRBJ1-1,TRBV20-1,SAPNRGAMNTEAF
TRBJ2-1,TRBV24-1,ATSKEGDEQF
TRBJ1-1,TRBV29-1,SGSGRGWDTEAF
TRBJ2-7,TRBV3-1,ASSPSGGHEQY
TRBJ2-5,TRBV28,ASSLNAARQETQY
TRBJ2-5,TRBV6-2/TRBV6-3,ASSLNRGRSETQY
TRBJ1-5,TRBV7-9,ASSLEFQGAGQPQH
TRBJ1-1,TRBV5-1,ASSSDQGAGTEAF
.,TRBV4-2,ASSQDGQAGVDETQY
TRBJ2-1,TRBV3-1,ASSPTSGVLSYNEQF
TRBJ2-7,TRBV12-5,ASGLGIRAYEQY
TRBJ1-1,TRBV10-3,ATKHEPSTTEAF
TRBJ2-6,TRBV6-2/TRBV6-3,ASSYQFPGANVLT
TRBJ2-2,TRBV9,ASSVVGGLGELF
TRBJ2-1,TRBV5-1,ASSGDGWDYNEQF
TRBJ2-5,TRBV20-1,SARDLERGYVRSLQETQY
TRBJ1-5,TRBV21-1,ASSRPRGNSNQPQH
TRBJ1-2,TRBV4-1,ASSLDRINYGYT
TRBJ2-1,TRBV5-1,ASSFEDRTYNEQF
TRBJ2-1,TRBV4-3,ASSQDLAGGLNNEQF
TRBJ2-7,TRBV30,AWSGAQSGQY
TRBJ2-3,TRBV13,ASSLGEGTSGGLPFTDTQY
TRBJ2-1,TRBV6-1,ASSRDRVMDEQF
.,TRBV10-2,ASAVRDIQY
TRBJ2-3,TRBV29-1,SAPPQENTDTQY
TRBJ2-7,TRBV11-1,ASSSPGQFYEQY
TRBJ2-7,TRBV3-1,ASSPISTYEQY
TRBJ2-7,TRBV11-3,ASRNTGTGGGEQY
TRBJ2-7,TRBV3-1,ASSQGSWGEEQY
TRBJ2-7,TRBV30,AWRSPGDYEQY
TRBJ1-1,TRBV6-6,ASSSVGVANTEAF
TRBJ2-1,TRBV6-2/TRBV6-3,ASSSSGGWNNEQF
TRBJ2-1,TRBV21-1,ASSSLLGTSGARDEQF
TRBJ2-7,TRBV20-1,SATQGGRHEQY
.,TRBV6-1,ASSEDGGTGGYEQY
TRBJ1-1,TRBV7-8,ASSLRTDNTEAF
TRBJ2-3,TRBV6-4,ASSAGYGDTQY
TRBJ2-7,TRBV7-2,ASSRSSGGTYEQY
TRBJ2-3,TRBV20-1,SARGTSGGADTQY
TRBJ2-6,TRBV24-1,ATSRNSGQGSGANVLT
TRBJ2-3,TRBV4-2,ASSRSAGTGGTDTQY
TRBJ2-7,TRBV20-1,SATTSGGYEQY
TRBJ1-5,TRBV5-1,ASSLTGERGQPQH
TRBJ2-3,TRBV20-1,SARASGAEADTQY
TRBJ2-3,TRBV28,ASMRAADTQY
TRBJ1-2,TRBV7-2,ASSRNRGPYGYT